This T cell receptor beta chain was captured in a study of cytomegalovirus exposure and HLA in healthy donors. Of note for this clone: This sample includes further DNA sequences coding for the same CDR3.

This CDR3 region has 16 residues. Trimming stripped 8 bases from V and 1 base from J, with 18 bases between. Germline CDR1 is LGHNT and CDR2 is FRNRAP. 13 Jbeta primers and 60 Vbeta primers were used for the PCR. In the original workflow: In a later analysis, about 12 million of some 80 million unique beta chains occurred in at least two donors. This table comes from immunoSEQ multiplex PCR, and its TCRdb copy is limited to in-frame clones, with some not included. V and J calls and clone size are those listed in that table; D and trimming were worked out from the DNA. The table lists around 80,000 clones, roughly 65% of them singletons.

The V and J genes are TRBV12-5 and TRBJ1-5; TRBD1 might be the D (6 bases). This clonotype was obtained from a male donor in good health and CMV-seropositive. Sequencing was performed on PBMCs. The CDR3 DNA reads as TGTGCTAGTCCCCCAGGGGTTGGTCGAAGCAATCAGCCCCAGCATTTT. Amino acids: CASPPGVGRSNQPQHF.